A selection of T cell receptor beta chains follows, all from one sample in a study of shared clonotypes between healthy human individuals. Measured with immunoSEQ multiplex PCR; TCRdb has only the in-frame clones, and not every one. This sample carries around 2,000,000 clones, roughly 94% of them seen once, and the ten largest clones take 1.1%. Sequenced sample: naive CD8+ T cells sorted from blood. These receptor sequences come from a man younger than 30 in good health. The CDR3 runs from the conserved cysteine through the conserved F or W. Each record gives: J gene, V gene, D gene, clone size, CDR3 protein, CDR3 DNA. The D gene is left open where the match is weak. Only part of the rows carry a size: once, few, many, or a class if the clone is expanded.

TRBJ1-2 | TRBV7-2 | TRBD1 | NA | CASSSPPQGSGGYTF | TGTGCCAGCAGCTCACCTCCACAGGGGTCTGGAGGCTACACCTTC
TRBJ2-3 | TRBV5-1 | TRBD2 | NA | CASSLTSGRPDTQYF | TGCGCCAGCAGTTTGACTAGCGGGAGGCCAGATACGCAGTATTTT
TRBJ2-2 | TRBV5-6 | NA | NA | CASSFGRGYTGELFF | TGTGCCAGCAGCTTTGGCAGGGGTTATACCGGGGAGCTGTTTTTT
TRBJ1-5 | TRBV19 | NA | NA | CASRQAAYSNQPQHF | TGTGCCAGTAGGCAGGCCGCATATAGCAATCAGCCCCAGCATTTT
TRBJ2-2 | TRBV6-5 | NA | NA | CASSYWRTNTGELFF | TGTGCCAGCAGTTACTGGAGGACCAACACCGGGGAGCTGTTTTTT
TRBJ1-5 | TRBV2 | NA | few | CASSEGDSNQPQHF | TGTGCCAGCAGTGAAGGGGATAGCAATCAGCCCCAGCATTTT
TRBJ1-4 | TRBV6-5 | NA | NA | CASSLITESEKLFF | TGTGCCAGCAGTTTAATTACAGAATCTGAAAAACTGTTTTTT
TRBJ2-7 | TRBV14 | NA | NA | CASSQVQGTEQYF | TGTGCCAGCAGCCAAGTCCAGGGGACCGAGCAGTACTTC
TRBJ2-3 | TRBV7-7 | NA | NA | CASSLGWGASTDTQYF | TGTGCTAGCAGCTTAGGATGGGGGGCTAGCACAGATACGCAGTATTTT
TRBJ2-3 | TRBV13 | NA | NA | CASSPSRSVDTQYF | TGTGCCAGCAGCCCCTCTAGGTCCGTTGATACGCAGTATTTT
TRBJ1-6 | TRBV5-6 | NA | NA | CASSLETTPLHF | TGTGCCAGCAGCTTGGAGACTACACCCCTCCACTTT
TRBJ1-2 | TRBV11-2 | TRBD1 | NA | CASSSQGANYGYTF | TGTGCCAGCAGCTCACAGGGGGCTAACTATGGCTACACCTTC
TRBJ2-4 | TRBV30 | TRBD1 | NA | CAWRDPQGAHIAKNIQYF | TGTGCCTGGAGGGATCCTCAGGGGGCCCATATAGCCAAAAACATTCAGTACTTC
TRBJ1-2 | TRBV7-9 | NA | NA | CASNQGQANYGYTF | TGTGCCAGTAACCAGGGACAAGCTAACTATGGCTACACCTTC
TRBJ1-2 | TRBV7-9 | NA | once | CASSLGRSANYGYTF | TGTGCCAGCAGCTTGGGACGGTCAGCTAACTATGGCTACACCTTC
TRBJ2-7 | TRBV7-9 | TRBD1 | NA | CASSPGQGDYEQYF | TGTGCCAGCAGCCCCGGACAGGGAGACTACGAGCAGTACTTC
TRBJ2-7 | TRBV4-2 | TRBD2 | NA | CASTLGGPSGSYEQYF | TGTGCCAGCACCTTGGGGGGGCCTAGCGGGAGTTACGAGCAGTACTTC
TRBJ2-4 | TRBV10-3 | NA | NA | CAISDLAKNIQYF | TGTGCCATCAGTGACCTAGCCAAAAACATTCAGTACTTC
TRBJ1-1 | TRBV13 | NA | NA | CASRIGGNTEAFF | TGTGCCAGCAGGATAGGGGGGAACACTGAAGCTTTCTTT
TRBJ2-7 | TRBV28 | NA | NA | CASTLTRGLYEQYF | TGTGCCAGCACCTTAACCCGGGGGCTATACGAGCAGTACTTC
TRBJ2-7 | TRBV6-1 | TRBD1 | NA | CASSETGQGSFSYEQYF | TGTGCCAGCAGTGAAACAGGACAGGGGAGTTTCTCCTACGAGCAGTACTTC
TRBJ2-1 | TRBV27 | NA | NA | CASSPLLSYNEQFF | TGTGCCAGCAGTCCCTTACTTAGCTACAATGAGCAGTTCTTC
TRBJ2-7 | TRBV4-1 | TRBD1 | NA | CASSQWAGGRDEQYF | TGCGCCAGCAGCCAGTGGGCAGGGGGAAGGGACGAGCAGTACTTC
TRBJ2-2 | TRBV13 | TRBD1 | NA | CASSSGGQGAFRNTGELFF | TGTGCCAGCAGTTCCGGGGGACAGGGGGCTTTTAGGAACACCGGGGAGCTGTTTTTT
TRBJ2-5 | TRBV19 | NA | NA | CARVGQETQYF | TGTGCCAGGGTGGGCCAAGAGACCCAGTACTTC
TRBJ2-5 | TRBV13 | NA | NA | CASSQNGETQYF | TGTGCCAGCAGCCAAAATGGGGAGACCCAGTACTTC
TRBJ2-7 | TRBV28 | TRBD2 | NA | CATETSEYEQYF | TGTGCCACCGAGACTAGCGAGTACGAGCAGTACTTC
TRBJ2-5 | TRBV7-2 | TRBD2 | once | CASSPYHSSGGKETQYF | TGTGCCAGCAGCCCCTACCATTCTAGCGGGGGCAAAGAGACCCAGTACTTC
TRBJ2-3 | TRBV18 | NA | NA | CASSPPLGF | TGTGCCAGCTCACCTCCCCTAGGTTTT
TRBJ1-4 | TRBV7-9 | NA | NA | CASSSTTASNEKLFF | TGTGCCAGCAGCTCCACGACAGCAAGTAATGAAAAACTGTTTTTT
TRBJ2-1 | TRBV7-2 | NA | NA | CASSFGEQFF | TGTGCCAGCAGCTTCGGTGAGCAGTTCTTC
TRBJ2-1 | TRBV7-9 | NA | NA | CASSPPGVGYNEQFF | TGTGCCAGCAGCCCTCCAGGAGTTGGCTACAATGAGCAGTTCTTC
TRBJ2-7 | TRBV14 | NA | NA | CASSQGVIYEQYF | TGTGCCAGCAGCCAAGGGGTTATCTACGAGCAGTACTTC
TRBJ2-7 | TRBV27 | NA | once | CASSLSVTYEQYF | TGTGCCAGCAGTTTATCGGTCACCTACGAGCAGTACTTC
TRBJ2-1 | TRBV6-5 | TRBD2 | NA | CASSYGLAGMNEQFF | TGTGCCAGCAGTTATGGACTAGCGGGGATGAATGAGCAGTTCTTC
TRBJ1-1 | TRBV5-1 | TRBD1 | NA | CASSLGITGGVGDEAFF | TGCGCCAGCAGCTTGGGGATCACAGGGGGAGTAGGGGATGAAGCTTTCTTT
TRBJ2-1 | TRBV27 | NA | NA | CASSHPSGRPSYNEQFF | TGTGCCAGCAGTCACCCCTCCGGCAGGCCCTCCTACAATGAGCAGTTCTTC
TRBJ2-7 | TRBV2 | NA | NA | CASIGGGVDYEQYF | TGTGCCAGCATAGGGGGGGGAGTCGACTACGAGCAGTACTTC
TRBJ2-7 | TRBV7-5 | NA | NA | CARSLARRTSDYEQYF | TGTGCCAGAAGCTTAGCGCGTCGGACTAGCGACTACGAGCAGTACTTC
TRBJ2-1 | TRBV11-2 | TRBD1 | NA | CASSRTGAYNEQFF | TGTGCCAGCTCCCGGACAGGGGCTTACAATGAGCAGTTCTTC
TRBJ1-5 | TRBV30 | NA | NA | CAWSRDTAQPQHF | TGTGCCTGGAGCCGGGACACTGCTCAGCCCCAGCATTTT
TRBJ2-1 | TRBV5-1 | NA | NA | CASSLTGPYNEQFF | TGCGCCAGCAGCTTAACAGGGCCCTACAATGAGCAGTTCTTC
TRBJ2-1 | TRBV5-6 | NA | NA | CASSLAVSSYNEQFF | TGTGCCAGCAGCTTGGCCGTAAGCTCCTACAATGAGCAGTTCTTC
TRBJ2-5 | TRBV6-6 | NA | once | CASSIQETQYF | TGTGCCAGCAGTATCCAAGAGACCCAGTACTTC
TRBJ2-3 | TRBV27 | NA | NA | CASSSGTTHTDTQYF | TGTGCCAGCAGTTCAGGTACGACCCACACAGATACGCAGTATTTT
TRBJ2-3 | TRBV5-6 | NA | NA | CASSLTTDTQYF | TGTGCCAGCAGCTTGACCACAGATACGCAGTATTTT
TRBJ2-7 | TRBV30 | TRBD1 | NA | CAWSLRDRGYEQYF | TGTGCCTGGAGTCTCCGGGACAGGGGATATGAGCAGTACTTC
TRBJ1-4 | TRBV18 | NA | NA | CASSPFEGTLTNEKLFF | TGTGCCAGCTCACCTTTTGAGGGGACGCTTACTAATGAAAAACTGTTTTTT
TRBJ2-7 | TRBV21-1 | NA | NA | CASTTIALSHLRGYF | TGTGCCAGCACCACCATAGCCCTCTCCCATTTACGAGGGTACTTC
TRBJ2-7 | TRBV7-6 | NA | NA | CASSLGAPGAQDEQYF | TGTGCCAGCAGCTTAGGGGCCCCGGGGGCGCAAGACGAGCAGTACTTC
TRBJ1-5 | TRBV5-4 | TRBD1 | NA | CASSLGGGQPQHF | TGTGCCAGCAGCTTAGGGGGCGGTCAGCCCCAGCATTTT
TRBJ2-5 | TRBV4-1 | NA | NA | CASSPPAGLQETQYF | TGCGCCAGCAGCCCCCCCGCCGGGTTACAAGAGACCCAGTACTTC
TRBJ1-4 | TRBV2 | NA | NA | CASTDGGPEKLFF | TGTGCCAGCACCGACGGGGGACCTGAAAAACTGTTTTTT
TRBJ2-7 | TRBV11-2 | NA | once | CASSLEELLGYEQYF | TGTGCCAGCAGCTTAGAGGAACTGCTAGGATATGAGCAGTACTTC
TRBJ1-5 | TRBV12-5 | NA | NA | CASGSLLGGRQPQHF | TGTGCTAGTGGTTCCCTTTTGGGGGGAAGACAGCCCCAGCATTTT